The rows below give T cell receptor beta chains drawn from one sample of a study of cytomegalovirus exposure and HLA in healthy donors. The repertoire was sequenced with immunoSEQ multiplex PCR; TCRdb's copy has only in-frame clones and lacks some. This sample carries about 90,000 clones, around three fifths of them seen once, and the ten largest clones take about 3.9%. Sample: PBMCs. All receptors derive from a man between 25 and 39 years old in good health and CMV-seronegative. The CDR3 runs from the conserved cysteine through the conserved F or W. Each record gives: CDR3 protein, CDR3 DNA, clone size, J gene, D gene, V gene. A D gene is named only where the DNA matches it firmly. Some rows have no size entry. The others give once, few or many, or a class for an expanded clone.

cdr3_aa: CASSYRRGQETQYF; cdr3_nt: TGTGCCAGCAGTTACCGCCGGGGGCAAGAGACCCAGTACTTC; clone_size: .; j_call: TRBJ2-5; d_call: .; v_call: TRBV6-5
cdr3_aa: CASSQASRANTGELFF; cdr3_nt: TGCGCCAGCAGCCAAGCTTCCCGAGCGAACACCGGGGAGCTGTTTTTT; clone_size: .; j_call: TRBJ2-2; d_call: .; v_call: TRBV4-1
cdr3_aa: CASSMTHQETQYF; cdr3_nt: TGTGCCAGCAGCATGACTCATCAAGAGACCCAGTACTTC; clone_size: .; j_call: TRBJ2-5; d_call: .; v_call: TRBV7-3
cdr3_aa: CSTSEAYNEQFF; cdr3_nt: TGCAGTACTAGCGAGGCCTACAATGAGCAGTTCTTC; clone_size: .; j_call: TRBJ2-1; d_call: TRBD2; v_call: TRBV29-1
cdr3_aa: CASSYPGNTYEQYF; cdr3_nt: TGTGCCAGCAGTTACCCAGGAAACACCTACGAGCAGTACTTC; clone_size: .; j_call: TRBJ2-7; d_call: .; v_call: TRBV6-6
cdr3_aa: CASSSRSSGANVLTF; cdr3_nt: TGTGCCAGCAGTTCGAGGAGCTCTGGGGCCAACGTCCTGACTTTC; clone_size: few; j_call: TRBJ2-6; d_call: .; v_call: TRBV28
cdr3_aa: CASSLGTGTAYEQYF; cdr3_nt: TGTGCCAGTAGTTTGGGTACAGGGACAGCCTACGAGCAGTACTTC; clone_size: few; j_call: TRBJ2-7; d_call: TRBD1; v_call: TRBV19
cdr3_aa: CASSLAEPSGGRIDEQYF; cdr3_nt: TGTGCCAGCAGCTTAGCGGAGCCTAGCGGGGGGCGTATTGACGAGCAGTACTTC; clone_size: once; j_call: TRBJ2-7; d_call: TRBD2; v_call: TRBV7-2
cdr3_aa: CASSTLAGAVRGDTQYF; cdr3_nt: TGTGCCAGCAGCACCTTAGCGGGAGCGGTGAGGGGAGATACGCAGTATTTT; clone_size: .; j_call: TRBJ2-3; d_call: TRBD2; v_call: TRBV9
cdr3_aa: CASSKSGLGTLGDNEQYF; cdr3_nt: TGTGCCAGCTCAAAATCTGGACTGGGGACCCTAGGGGACAACGAGCAGTACTTC; clone_size: .; j_call: TRBJ2-7; d_call: .; v_call: TRBV18
cdr3_aa: CASSPDSLNTEAFF; cdr3_nt: TGTGCCAGCTCACCGGACAGCCTGAACACTGAAGCTTTCTTT; clone_size: .; j_call: TRBJ1-1; d_call: .; v_call: TRBV18
cdr3_aa: CASSLTLEQGRPYNEQFF; cdr3_nt: TGCGCCAGCAGCTTGACGTTAGAACAGGGGCGACCCTACAATGAGCAGTTCTTC; clone_size: few; j_call: TRBJ2-1; d_call: TRBD1; v_call: TRBV5-1
cdr3_aa: CAISAGQDSGNTIYF; cdr3_nt: TGTGCCATCAGTGCCGGACAGGACTCTGGAAACACCATATATTTT; clone_size: .; j_call: TRBJ1-3; d_call: TRBD1; v_call: TRBV10-3
cdr3_aa: CASSAGGVGQPQHF; cdr3_nt: TGTGCCAGCAGTGCGGGGGGGGTAGGTCAGCCCCAGCATTTT; clone_size: once; j_call: TRBJ1-5; d_call: .; v_call: TRBV5-8
cdr3_aa: CSSSSEGDEQFF; cdr3_nt: TGTTCCAGCAGCTCTGAGGGCGATGAGCAGTTCTTC; clone_size: .; j_call: TRBJ2-1; d_call: .; v_call: TRBV7-9
cdr3_aa: CASMLGRNNQPQHF; cdr3_nt: TGTGCCAGCATGTTGGGCAGGAACAATCAGCCCCAGCATTTT; clone_size: .; j_call: TRBJ1-5; d_call: .; v_call: TRBV2
cdr3_aa: CASSDRTGSRVNTEAFF; cdr3_nt: TGTGCCAGCAGTGATAGAACAGGGAGTAGGGTGAACACTGAAGCTTTCTTT; clone_size: .; j_call: TRBJ1-1; d_call: .; v_call: TRBV6-4
cdr3_aa: CASSFRGSRAEAFF; cdr3_nt: TGTGCCAGCAGCTTTAGGGGTTCGAGAGCTGAAGCTTTCTTT; clone_size: .; j_call: TRBJ1-1; d_call: .; v_call: TRBV7-3
cdr3_aa: CASSLIRGSPGANVLTF; cdr3_nt: TGTGCCAGCAGCTTAATACGGGGTTCTCCTGGGGCCAACGTCCTGACTTTC; clone_size: .; j_call: TRBJ2-6; d_call: .; v_call: TRBV11-1
cdr3_aa: CASSFGDRVSEKLFF; cdr3_nt: TGCGCCAGCAGCTTCGGTGACAGGGTGTCGGAAAAACTGTTTTTT; clone_size: .; j_call: TRBJ1-4; d_call: TRBD1; v_call: TRBV5-1
cdr3_aa: CASSLTSTRANTEAFF; cdr3_nt: TGTGCCAGCAGCTTAACGTCGACTAGAGCGAACACTGAAGCTTTCTTT; clone_size: once; j_call: TRBJ1-1; d_call: .; v_call: TRBV7-3
cdr3_aa: CASSLRLAGVATDTQYF; cdr3_nt: TGCGCCAGCAGCTTGCGGCTAGCGGGAGTCGCCACAGATACGCAGTATTTT; clone_size: .; j_call: TRBJ2-3; d_call: TRBD2; v_call: TRBV5-1
cdr3_aa: CASSIGVTTIEAFF; cdr3_nt: TGTGCCAGTAGTATCGGGGTAACAACAATTGAAGCTTTCTTT; clone_size: .; j_call: TRBJ1-1; d_call: .; v_call: TRBV19
cdr3_aa: CAITSDYDSPLHF; cdr3_nt: TGTGCCATCACCTCGGACTACGATTCACCCCTCCACTTT; clone_size: .; j_call: TRBJ1-6; d_call: .; v_call: TRBV10-3
cdr3_aa: CASRGARNRPYEQYF; cdr3_nt: TGTGCCAGCAGAGGGGCCAGGAATCGCCCCTACGAGCAGTACTTC; clone_size: .; j_call: TRBJ2-7; d_call: .; v_call: TRBV2
cdr3_aa: CSVEVGTGTTYNEQFF; cdr3_nt: TGCAGCGTCGAGGTGGGAACCGGGACTACATACAATGAGCAGTTCTTC; clone_size: .; j_call: TRBJ2-1; d_call: TRBD2; v_call: TRBV29-1
cdr3_aa: CASSPYFEDQPQHF; cdr3_nt: TGTGCCAGCAGTCCGTACTTCGAGGATCAGCCCCAGCATTTT; clone_size: .; j_call: TRBJ1-5; d_call: .; v_call: TRBV27
cdr3_aa: CASSQSVLTLTGANVLTF; cdr3_nt: TGCGCCAGCAGCCAGAGCGTTCTAACCCTCACTGGGGCCAACGTCCTGACTTTC; clone_size: once; j_call: TRBJ2-6; d_call: .; v_call: TRBV4-3
cdr3_aa: CASSQIAGGRMDYNEQFF; cdr3_nt: TGTGCCAGCAGCCAAATAGCGGGAGGGAGGATGGACTACAATGAGCAGTTCTTC; clone_size: .; j_call: TRBJ2-1; d_call: TRBD2; v_call: TRBV4-2
cdr3_aa: CASSFDQGVSWKLFF; cdr3_nt: TGCGCCAGCAGCTTTGATCAGGGGGTTTCTTGGAAACTGTTTTTT; clone_size: .; j_call: TRBJ1-4; d_call: TRBD1; v_call: TRBV5-1
cdr3_aa: CASSFTGGYEETQYF; cdr3_nt: TGTGCCAGCAGTTTTACAGGGGGCTATGAAGAGACCCAGTACTTC; clone_size: .; j_call: TRBJ2-5; d_call: TRBD1; v_call: TRBV28
cdr3_aa: CASSLTLASIPYEQYF; cdr3_nt: TGTGCCAGCAGCCTTACACTAGCGAGCATTCCCTACGAGCAGTACTTC; clone_size: .; j_call: TRBJ2-7; d_call: .; v_call: TRBV21-1
cdr3_aa: CASSQAGSSHEQYF; cdr3_nt: TGTGCCAGCAGTCAGGCGGGTAGTTCCCACGAGCAGTACTTC; clone_size: few; j_call: TRBJ2-7; d_call: .; v_call: TRBV7-9
cdr3_aa: CASSLSGSNQPQHF; cdr3_nt: TGCGCCAGCAGCTTGTCAGGGAGCAATCAGCCCCAGCATTTT; clone_size: .; j_call: TRBJ1-5; d_call: .; v_call: TRBV5-1
cdr3_aa: CAGGGLNSGNTIYF; cdr3_nt: TGTGCCGGGGGAGGACTGAACTCTGGAAACACCATATATTTT; clone_size: few; j_call: TRBJ1-3; d_call: .; v_call: TRBV2
cdr3_aa: CASSPQGARYGYTF; cdr3_nt: TGTGCCAGCAGCCCACAGGGGGCGAGGTATGGCTACACCTTC; clone_size: .; j_call: TRBJ1-2; d_call: TRBD1; v_call: TRBV7-6
cdr3_aa: CASSRTGRGNSPLHF; cdr3_nt: TGTGCCAGCAGCAGGACAGGGAGAGGGAATTCACCCCTCCACTTT; clone_size: few; j_call: TRBJ1-6; d_call: .; v_call: TRBV21-1
cdr3_aa: CASSPTGGIEAFF; cdr3_nt: TGTGCCAGCAGCCCGACAGGGGGAATTGAAGCTTTCTTT; clone_size: few; j_call: TRBJ1-1; d_call: TRBD1; v_call: TRBV11-3
cdr3_aa: CASSLDRATNSPLHF; cdr3_nt: TGCGCCAGCAGCTTGGACAGGGCCACAAATTCACCCCTCCACTTT; clone_size: .; j_call: TRBJ1-6; d_call: .; v_call: TRBV5-1
cdr3_aa: CASSPEGQGGLYEQYF; cdr3_nt: TGTGCCAGCAGCCCTGAGGGACAGGGAGGGTTATACGAGCAGTACTTC; clone_size: .; j_call: TRBJ2-7; d_call: TRBD1; v_call: TRBV7-3
cdr3_aa: CASQTTRGEKLFF; cdr3_nt: TGTGCCAGCCAAACAACACGGGGAGAAAAACTGTTTTTT; clone_size: few; j_call: TRBJ1-4; d_call: .; v_call: TRBV19
cdr3_aa: CASSVSTVNSGNTIYF; cdr3_nt: TGTGCCAGCAGCGTTTCGACAGTCAACTCTGGAAACACCATATATTTT; clone_size: .; j_call: TRBJ1-3; d_call: .; v_call: TRBV9
cdr3_aa: CASSLGRGLAGGSYNEQFF; cdr3_nt: TGTGCCAGCAGCTTAGGCCGGGGACTAGCGGGAGGGTCCTACAATGAGCAGTTCTTC; clone_size: .; j_call: TRBJ2-1; d_call: TRBD2; v_call: TRBV7-9
cdr3_aa: CASSTLAGAYEQYF; cdr3_nt: TGTGCCAGCAGCACGCTAGCGGGAGCTTACGAGCAGTACTTC; clone_size: .; j_call: TRBJ2-7; d_call: TRBD2; v_call: TRBV5-4